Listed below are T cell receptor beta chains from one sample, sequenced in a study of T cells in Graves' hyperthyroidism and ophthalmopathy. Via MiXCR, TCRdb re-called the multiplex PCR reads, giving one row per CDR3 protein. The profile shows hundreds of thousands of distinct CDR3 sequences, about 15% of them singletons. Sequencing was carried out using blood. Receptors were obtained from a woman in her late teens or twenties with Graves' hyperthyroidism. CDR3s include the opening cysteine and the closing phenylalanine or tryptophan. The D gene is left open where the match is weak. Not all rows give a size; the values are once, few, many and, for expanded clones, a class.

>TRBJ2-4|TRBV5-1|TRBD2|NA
CASSWTSGRGFENIQYF
TGCGCCAGCAGCTGGACTAGCGGGAGGGGGTTCGAAAACATTCAGTACTTC
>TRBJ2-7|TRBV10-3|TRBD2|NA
CAISATSGSSDEQYF
TGTGCCATCAGCGCGACTAGCGGGAGCTCCGACGAGCAGTACTTC
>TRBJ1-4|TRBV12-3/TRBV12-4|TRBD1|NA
CASSFGTVQNEKLFF
TGTGCCAGCAGTTTCGGGACAGTTCAGAATGAAAAACTGTTTTTT
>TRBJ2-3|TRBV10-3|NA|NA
CAISSRGGDTQYF
TGTGCCATCAGTAGCCGCGGCGGGGATACGCAGTATTTT
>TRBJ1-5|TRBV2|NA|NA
CASNGGDLYSNQPQHF
TGTGCCAGCAACGGCGGTGATCTATATAGCAATCAGCCCCAGCATTTT
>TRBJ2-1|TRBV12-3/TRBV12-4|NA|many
CASSGSGGLANEQFF
TGTGCCAGCAGTGGATCAGGGGGGCTAGCGAATGAGCAGTTCTTC
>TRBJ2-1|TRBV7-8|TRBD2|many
CASSPRTSGIDNEQFF
TGTGCCAGCAGCCCTAGAACTAGCGGGATCGACAATGAGCAGTTCTTC
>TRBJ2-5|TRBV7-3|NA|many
CASSTSGTTGTQYF
TGTGCCAGCAGCACCTCCGGGACCACAGGGACCCAGTACTTC
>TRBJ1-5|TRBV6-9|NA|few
CASSYGDTGPSNQPQHF
TGTGCCAGCAGTTATGGGGACACCGGCCCCAGCAATCAGCCCCAGCATTTT
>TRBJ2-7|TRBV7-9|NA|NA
CASSFPPQGLEQYF
TGTGCCAGCAGCTTCCCGCCCCAGGGGTTAGAGCAGTACTTC
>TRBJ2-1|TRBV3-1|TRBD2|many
CASSQRASGRNNEQFF
TGTGCCAGCAGCCAACGGGCTAGCGGGAGGAACAATGAGCAGTTCTTC
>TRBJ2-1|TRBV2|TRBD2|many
CASSEDGGGYNEQFF
TGTGCCAGCAGTGAAGATGGGGGGGGGTACAATGAGCAGTTCTTC
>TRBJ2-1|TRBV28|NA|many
CASSFRAWGSYNEQFF
TGTGCCAGCAGTTTCCGGGCCTGGGGCTCCTACAATGAGCAGTTCTTC
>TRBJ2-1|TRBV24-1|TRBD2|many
CATSDLGLAVNEQFF
TGTGCCACCAGTGATTTGGGGCTAGCGGTCAATGAGCAGTTCTTC
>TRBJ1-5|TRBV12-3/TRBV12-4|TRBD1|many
CASSHGTGEGNQPQHF
TGTGCCAGCAGTCATGGGACAGGGGAGGGCAATCAGCCCCAGCATTTT
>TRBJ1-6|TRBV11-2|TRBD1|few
CASSFGQGPSPLHF
TGTGCCAGCAGCTTCGGACAGGGACCTTCACCCCTCCACTTT
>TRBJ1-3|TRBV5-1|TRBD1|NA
CASSGDSPSGNTIYF
TGCGCCAGCAGCGGGGACAGCCCCTCTGGAAACACCATATATTTT
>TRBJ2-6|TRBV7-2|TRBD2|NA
CASSLDPPGGTSGANVLTF
TGTGCCAGCAGCTTAGACCCCCCGGGAGGCACCTCTGGGGCCAACGTCCTGACTTTC
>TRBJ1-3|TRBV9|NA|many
CASSVEGSSGNTIYF
TGTGCCAGCAGCGTAGAGGGAAGCTCTGGAAACACCATATATTTT
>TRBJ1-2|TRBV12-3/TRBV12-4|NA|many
CASSLEGLGSRDYVDYGYTF
TGTGCCAGCAGTTTAGAGGGCCTAGGCAGCAGGGACTACGTTGACTATGGCTACACCTTC
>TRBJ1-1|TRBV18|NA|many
CASSEQGGGRAFF
TGTGCCAGCTCTGAACAGGGAGGGGGACGAGCTTTCTTT
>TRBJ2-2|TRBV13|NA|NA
CASSHWGLGAPNTGELFF
TGTGCCAGCAGCCATTGGGGGCTGGGGGCCCCGAACACCGGGGAGCTGTTTTTT
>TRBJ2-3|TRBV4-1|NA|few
CASSQAGYGTDTQYF
TGCGCCAGCAGCCAAGCAGGGTACGGCACAGATACGCAGTATTTT
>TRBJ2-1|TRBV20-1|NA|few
CSARESGGSYNEQFF
TGCAGTGCTAGAGAGAGCGGAGGCTCCTACAATGAGCAGTTCTTC
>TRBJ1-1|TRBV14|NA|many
CASSQIPRDAYTEAFF
TGTGCCAGCAGCCAAATTCCTAGGGACGCGTACACTGAAGCTTTCTTT
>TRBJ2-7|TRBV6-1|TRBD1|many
CASSLTGDGPYEQYF
TGTGCCAGCAGTTTGACAGGGGACGGGCCCTACGAGCAGTACTTC
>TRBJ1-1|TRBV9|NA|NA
CASSAFKSGGTEAFF
TGTGCCAGCAGCGCATTTAAGAGTGGGGGCACTGAAGCTTTCTTT
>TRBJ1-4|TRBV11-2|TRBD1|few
CASSRQGSEEKLFF
TGTGCCAGCAGCCGACAGGGGAGTGAGGAAAAACTGTTTTTT
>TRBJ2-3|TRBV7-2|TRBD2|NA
CASSLGLAGGSTDTQYF
TGTGCCAGCAGCTTAGGGCTAGCGGGAGGGAGCACAGATACGCAGTATTTT
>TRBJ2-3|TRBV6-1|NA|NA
CASSPGAWGTDTQYF
TGTGCCAGCAGTCCCGGGGCGTGGGGGACAGATACGCAGTATTTT
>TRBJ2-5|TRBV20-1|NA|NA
CSASNQGETQYF
TGCAGTGCTAGTAATCAGGGAGAGACCCAGTACTTC
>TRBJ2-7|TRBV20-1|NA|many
CSARHQLSYEQYF
TGCAGTGCCAGACACCAACTCTCCTACGAGCAGTACTTC
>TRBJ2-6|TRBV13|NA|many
CASSTPQPNVLTF
TGTGCCAGCAGCACCCCCCAGCCCAACGTCCTGACTTTC
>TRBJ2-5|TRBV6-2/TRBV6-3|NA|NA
CASSYQAGETQYF
TGTGCCAGCAGTTATCAGGCCGGAGAGACCCAGTACTTC
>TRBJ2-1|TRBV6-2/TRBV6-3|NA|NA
CATREVGVDEQFF
TGTGCCACCCGAGAGGTAGGGGTCGATGAGCAGTTCTTC
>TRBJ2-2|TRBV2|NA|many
CASSEITENTGELFF
TGTGCCAGCAGTGAAATAACCGAGAACACCGGGGAGCTGTTTTTT
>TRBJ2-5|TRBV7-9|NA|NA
CASSLGGYSETQYF
TGTGCCAGCAGCTTAGGTGGCTACTCAGAGACCCAGTACTTC
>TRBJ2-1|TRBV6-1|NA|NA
CAGGGSSYNEQFF
TGTGCCGGAGGGGGGTCTTCTTACAATGAGCAGTTCTTC
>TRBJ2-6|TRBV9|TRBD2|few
CASSVAEPLSGRYLSGANVLTF
TGTGCCAGCAGCGTAGCAGAACCTCTAAGCGGGAGGTATCTCTCCGGGGCCAACGTCCTGACTTTC
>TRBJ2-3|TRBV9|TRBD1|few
CASSARQGRFTDTQYF
TGTGCCAGCAGCGCACGACAGGGGAGGTTCACAGATACGCAGTATTTT
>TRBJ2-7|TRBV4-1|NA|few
CASSPSPGSYEQYF
TGCGCCAGCAGCCCGTCGCCAGGGTCCTACGAGCAGTACTTC
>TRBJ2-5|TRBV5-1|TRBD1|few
CASSLWGTGVGETQYF
TGCGCCAGCAGCTTGTGGGGGACAGGGGTCGGGGAGACCCAGTACTTC
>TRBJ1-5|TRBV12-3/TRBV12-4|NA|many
CASSFRLSNQPQHF
TGTGCCAGCAGTTTTAGGCTTAGCAATCAGCCCCAGCATTTT
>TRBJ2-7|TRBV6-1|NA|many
CASSRDAWGTYEQYF
TGTGCCAGCAGTCGCGACGCCTGGGGCACCTACGAGCAGTACTTC
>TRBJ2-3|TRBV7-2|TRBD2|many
CASSFLAGALTDTQYF
TGTGCCAGCAGCTTTCTAGCGGGAGCCCTCACAGATACGCAGTATTTT
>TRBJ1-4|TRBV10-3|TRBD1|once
CAPPQGQGPLSTNEKLFF
TGTGCCCCACCTCAAGGACAGGGGCCCCTTTCGACTAATGAAAAACTGTTTTTT
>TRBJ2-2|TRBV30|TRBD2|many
CAFTSGSGGELFF
TGTGCCTTCACTAGCGGGAGTGGCGGGGAGCTGTTTTTT
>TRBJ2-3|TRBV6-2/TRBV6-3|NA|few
CASSYSGRDTDTQYF
TGTGCCAGCAGTTACTCAGGCAGGGATACAGATACGCAGTATTTT
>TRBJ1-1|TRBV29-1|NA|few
CSASGLYQNTEAFF
TGCAGCGCCTCAGGGTTGTATCAGAACACTGAAGCTTTCTTT
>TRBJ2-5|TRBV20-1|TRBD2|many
CSARGAAGGPHETQYF
TGCAGTGCTAGGGGGGCAGCGGGAGGGCCACACGAGACCCAGTACTTC
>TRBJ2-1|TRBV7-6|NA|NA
CASSLGSAGGVSYNEQFF
TGTGCCAGCAGCTTGGGGAGCGCTGGCGGAGTCTCCTACAATGAGCAGTTCTTC
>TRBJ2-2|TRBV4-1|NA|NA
CASSQEPGTVNTGELFF
TGCGCCAGCAGCCAAGAGCCGGGGACGGTGAACACCGGGGAGCTGTTTTTT
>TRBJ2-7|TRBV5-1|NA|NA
CASSYRADGSYEQYF
TGCGCCAGCAGCTATAGGGCAGACGGATCCTACGAGCAGTACTTC
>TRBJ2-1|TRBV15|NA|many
CATSILEGEQFF
TGTGCCACCAGCATTCTAGAGGGTGAGCAGTTCTTC
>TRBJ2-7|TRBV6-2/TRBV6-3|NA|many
CASLGTRPYEQYF
TGTGCCAGCCTCGGGACCAGACCCTACGAGCAGTACTTC